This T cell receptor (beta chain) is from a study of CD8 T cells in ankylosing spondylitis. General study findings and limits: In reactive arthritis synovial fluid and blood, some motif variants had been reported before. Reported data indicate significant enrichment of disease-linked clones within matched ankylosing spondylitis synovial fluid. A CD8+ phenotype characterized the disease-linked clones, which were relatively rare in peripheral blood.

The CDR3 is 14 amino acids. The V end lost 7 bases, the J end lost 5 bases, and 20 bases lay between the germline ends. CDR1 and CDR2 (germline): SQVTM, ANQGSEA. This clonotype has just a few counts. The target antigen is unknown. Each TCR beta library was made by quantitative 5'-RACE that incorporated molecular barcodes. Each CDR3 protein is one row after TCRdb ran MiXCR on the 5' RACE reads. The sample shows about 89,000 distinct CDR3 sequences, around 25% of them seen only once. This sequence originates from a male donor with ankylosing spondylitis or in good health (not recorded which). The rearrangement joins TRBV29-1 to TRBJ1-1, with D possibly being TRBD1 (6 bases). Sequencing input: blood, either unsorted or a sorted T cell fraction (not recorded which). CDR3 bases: TGCAGCGGCCTCCCCAGGGGTATCGAAACTGAAGCTTTCTTT. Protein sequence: CSGLPRGIETEAFF.